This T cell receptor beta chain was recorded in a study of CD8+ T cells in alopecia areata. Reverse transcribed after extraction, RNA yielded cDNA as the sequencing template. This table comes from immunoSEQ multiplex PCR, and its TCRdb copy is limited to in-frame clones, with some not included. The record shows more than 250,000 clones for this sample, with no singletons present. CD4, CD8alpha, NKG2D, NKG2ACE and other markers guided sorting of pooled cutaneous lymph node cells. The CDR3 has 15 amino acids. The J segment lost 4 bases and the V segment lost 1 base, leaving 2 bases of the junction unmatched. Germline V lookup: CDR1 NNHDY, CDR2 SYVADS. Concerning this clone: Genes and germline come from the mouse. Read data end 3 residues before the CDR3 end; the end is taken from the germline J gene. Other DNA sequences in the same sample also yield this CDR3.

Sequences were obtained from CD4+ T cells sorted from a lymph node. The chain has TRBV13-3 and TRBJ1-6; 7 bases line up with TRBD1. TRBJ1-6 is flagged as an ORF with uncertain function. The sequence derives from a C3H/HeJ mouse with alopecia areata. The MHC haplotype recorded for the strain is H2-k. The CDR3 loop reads CASSDRGQYNSPLYF. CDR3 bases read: TGTGCCAGCAGTGATAGGGGACAGTATAATTCGCCC.